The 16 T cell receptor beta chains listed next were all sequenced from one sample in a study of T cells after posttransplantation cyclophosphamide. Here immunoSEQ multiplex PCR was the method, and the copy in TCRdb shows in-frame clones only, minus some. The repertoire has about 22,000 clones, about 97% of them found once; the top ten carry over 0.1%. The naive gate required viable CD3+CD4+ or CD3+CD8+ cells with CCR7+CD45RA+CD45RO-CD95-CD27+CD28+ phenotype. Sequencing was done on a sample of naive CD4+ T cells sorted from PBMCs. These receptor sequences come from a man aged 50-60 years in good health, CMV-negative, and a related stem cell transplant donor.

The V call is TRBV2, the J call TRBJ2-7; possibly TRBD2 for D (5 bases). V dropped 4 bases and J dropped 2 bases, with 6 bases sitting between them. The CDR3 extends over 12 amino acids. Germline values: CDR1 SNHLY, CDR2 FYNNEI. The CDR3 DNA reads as TGTGCCAGCAGTGGGGAGACCTACGAGCAGTACTTC. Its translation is CASSGETYEQYF.

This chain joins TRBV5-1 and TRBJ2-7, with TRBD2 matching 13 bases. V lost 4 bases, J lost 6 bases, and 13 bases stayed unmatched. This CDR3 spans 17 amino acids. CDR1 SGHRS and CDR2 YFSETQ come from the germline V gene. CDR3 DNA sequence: TGCGCCAGCAGCCGCGACCTACTAGCGGGGGGGCCTTCCGAGCAGTACTTC. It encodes CASSRDLLAGGPSEQYF.

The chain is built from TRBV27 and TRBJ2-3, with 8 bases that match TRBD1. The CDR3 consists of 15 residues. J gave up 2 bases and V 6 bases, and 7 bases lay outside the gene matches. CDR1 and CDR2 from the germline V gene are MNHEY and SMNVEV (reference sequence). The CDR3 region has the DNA TGTGCCAGCAGGCAGGGACAGGCCTTCACAGATACGCAGTATTTT. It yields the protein CASRQGQAFTDTQYF.

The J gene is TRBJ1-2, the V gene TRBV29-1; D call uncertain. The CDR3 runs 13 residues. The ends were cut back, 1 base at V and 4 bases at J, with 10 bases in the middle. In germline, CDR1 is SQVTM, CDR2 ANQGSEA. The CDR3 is CSVEGGVGYGYTF. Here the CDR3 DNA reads TGCAGCGTTGAAGGCGGGGTGGGCTATGGCTACACCTTC.

For the CDR3, the DNA is TGTGCCAGCACCCCCTGGACACCCCCGAGCGAGCAGTACTTC. Its protein is CASTPWTPPSEQYF. The chain is built from TRBV28 and TRBJ2-7; maybe TRBD1 (5 bases). V dropped 7 bases and J dropped 6 bases, with 19 bases sitting between them. The germline CDR1 and CDR2 sequences are MDHEN and SYDVKM. The CDR3 covers 14 residues.

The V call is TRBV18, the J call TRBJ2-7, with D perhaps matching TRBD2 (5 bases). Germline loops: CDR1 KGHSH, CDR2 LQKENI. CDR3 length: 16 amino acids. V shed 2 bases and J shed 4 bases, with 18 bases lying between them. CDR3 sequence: CASSPSFVLRGYEQYF. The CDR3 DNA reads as TGTGCCAGCTCACCATCATTCGTGCTTCGCGGGTACGAGCAGTACTTC.

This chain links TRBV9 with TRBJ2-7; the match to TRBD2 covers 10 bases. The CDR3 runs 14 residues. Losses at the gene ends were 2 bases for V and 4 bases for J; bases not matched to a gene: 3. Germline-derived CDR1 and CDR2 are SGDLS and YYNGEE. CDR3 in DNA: TGTGCCAGCAGCGTCGAAGCGGGAGGGTACGAGCAGTACTTC. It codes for CASSVEAGGYEQYF.

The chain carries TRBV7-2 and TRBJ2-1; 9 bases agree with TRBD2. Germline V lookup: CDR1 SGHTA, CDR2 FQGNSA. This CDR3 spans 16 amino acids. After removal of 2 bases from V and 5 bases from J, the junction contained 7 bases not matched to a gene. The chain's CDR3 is CASSLRGGAQNNEQFF. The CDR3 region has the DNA TGTGCCAGCAGCTTACGCGGGGGGGCCCAGAACAATGAGCAGTTCTTC.

The CDR3 DNA reads as TGTGCCAGCAGCTTAGCAGGAGCGGTGGAGCAGTTCTTC. It encodes CASSLAGAVEQFF. The rearrangement joins TRBV7-7 to TRBJ2-1, with TRBD2 as a possible D gene (5 bases). Germline V lookup: CDR1 SSHAT, CDR2 FNYEAQ (reference sequence). This CDR3 contains 13 residues. V was pared by 0 bases and J by 10 bases, with 10 bases between.

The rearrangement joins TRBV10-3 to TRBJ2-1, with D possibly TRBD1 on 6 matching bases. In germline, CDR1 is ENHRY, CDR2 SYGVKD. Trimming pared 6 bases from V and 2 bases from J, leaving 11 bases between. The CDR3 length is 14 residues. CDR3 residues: CAIRGDIPYNEQFF. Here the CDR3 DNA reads TGTGCCATCAGAGGGGACATCCCCTACAATGAGCAGTTCTTC.

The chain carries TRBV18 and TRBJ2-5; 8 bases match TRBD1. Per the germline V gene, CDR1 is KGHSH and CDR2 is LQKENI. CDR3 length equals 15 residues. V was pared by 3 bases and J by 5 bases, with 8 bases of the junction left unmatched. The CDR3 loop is CASSPATGVWETQYF. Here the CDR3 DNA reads TGTGCCAGCTCACCGGCGACAGGGGTCTGGGAGACCCAGTACTTC.

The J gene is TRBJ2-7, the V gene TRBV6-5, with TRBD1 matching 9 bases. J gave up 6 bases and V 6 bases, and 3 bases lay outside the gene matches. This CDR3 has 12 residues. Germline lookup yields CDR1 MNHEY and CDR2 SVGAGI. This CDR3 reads CASRSTGGEQYF. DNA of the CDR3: TGTGCCAGCAGATCGACAGGGGGCGAGCAGTACTTC.

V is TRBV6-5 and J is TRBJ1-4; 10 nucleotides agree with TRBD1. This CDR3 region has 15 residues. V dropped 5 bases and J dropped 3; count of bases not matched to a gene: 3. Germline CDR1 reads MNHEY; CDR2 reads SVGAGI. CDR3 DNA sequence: TGTGCCAGCAGTCGACAGGGGGCTCCTAATGAAAAACTGTTTTTT. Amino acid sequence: CASSRQGAPNEKLFF.

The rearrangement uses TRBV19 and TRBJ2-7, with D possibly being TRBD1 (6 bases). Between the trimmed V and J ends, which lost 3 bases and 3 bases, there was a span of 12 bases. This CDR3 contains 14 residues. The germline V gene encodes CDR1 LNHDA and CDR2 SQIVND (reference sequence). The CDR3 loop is CASSMGLQGYEQYF. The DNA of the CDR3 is TGTGCCAGTAGTATGGGGTTACAGGGCTACGAGCAGTACTTC.

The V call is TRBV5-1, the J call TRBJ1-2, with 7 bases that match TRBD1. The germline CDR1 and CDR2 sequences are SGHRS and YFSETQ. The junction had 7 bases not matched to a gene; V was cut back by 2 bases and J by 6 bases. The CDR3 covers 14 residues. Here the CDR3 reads CASSFSGGLDGYTF. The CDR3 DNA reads TGCGCCAGCAGCTTCTCAGGGGGACTAGATGGCTACACCTTC.

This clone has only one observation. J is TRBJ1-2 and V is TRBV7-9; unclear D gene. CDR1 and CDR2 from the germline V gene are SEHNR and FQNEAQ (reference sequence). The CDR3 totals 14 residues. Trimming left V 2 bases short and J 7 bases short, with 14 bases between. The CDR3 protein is CASSLLAGSGGYTF. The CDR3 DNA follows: TGTGCCAGCAGCTTACTCGCGGGGTCTGGTGGCTACACCTTC.